This entry describes one TCR beta chain. The germline V gene has CDR1 MDHEN and CDR2 SYDVKM. Between the trimmed V and J ends, which lost 2 bases and 7 bases, there was a span of 12 bases. The CDR3 totals 14 residues. The sample comes from a study of OX40 agonist ivuxolimab in advanced cancers. The repertoire was sequenced with immunoSEQ multiplex PCR; TCRdb's copy has only in-frame clones and lacks some. The sample holds about 95,000 clones, approximately 85% seen once. The starting material was CD4+ or CD8+ T cells sorted from blood, obtained in a trial of the OX40 agonist ivuxolimab. This TCR came from an adult with an advanced solid tumor such as melanoma, head and neck, liver or kidney cancer. The V call is TRBV28, the J call TRBJ1-5; the D gene is possibly TRBD1 (6 bases). CDR3 in amino acids: CASSLTGWEQPQHF. The CDR3 DNA follows: TGTGCCAGCAGTTTAACAGGGTGGGAACAGCCCCAGCATTTT.